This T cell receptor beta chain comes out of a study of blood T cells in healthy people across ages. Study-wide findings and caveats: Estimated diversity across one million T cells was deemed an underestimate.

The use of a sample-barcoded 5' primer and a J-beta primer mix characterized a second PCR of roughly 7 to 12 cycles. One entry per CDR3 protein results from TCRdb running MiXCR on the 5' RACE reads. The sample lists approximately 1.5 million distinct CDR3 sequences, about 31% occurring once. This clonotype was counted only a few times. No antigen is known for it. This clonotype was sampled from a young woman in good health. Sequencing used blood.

The CDR3 region is CASSQGLAGGSADTQYF. The CDR3 DNA reads TGTGCCAGCAGCCAGGGACTAGCGGGGGGGTCGGCAGATACGCAGTATTTT. The chain is built from TRBV3-1 and TRBJ2-3; TRBD2 agrees at 16 bases. The V gene end was trimmed by 3 bases and the J gene end by 4 bases; junction bases not matched to a gene: 4. The CDR3 sequence is 17 residues long. The germline gives CDR1 LGHDT, CDR2 YNNKEL (reference sequence).